This paragraph covers one TCR beta chain sequence. The target of this receptor is not known. It has no much larger one-base neighbor in the sample; base qualities were not kept. This record comes from a study of graft-versus-host responses after intestinal transplantation (dated by TCRdb to about 2021). Background on the whole study: The transplants that recipients got were multivisceral, liver-intestinal, or isolated intestinal. Every recipient was given anti-thymocyte globulin induction, followed by 2 to 3 years of maintenance tacrolimus and steroids. After intestinal transplantation, graft-versus-host and host-versus-graft alloreactive T cell clones were followed in the graft, circulation and bone marrow using bulk TCR-beta CDR3 sequencing. Alloreactive clones were identified by sequencing pre-transplant mixed lymphocyte reaction products and comparing them with unstimulated pre-transplant donor and recipient T cells. The cohort enrolled about two dozen intestinal transplant recipients, one of whom was a retransplant, and a few patients without pretransplant specimens were excluded. Donor T cell macrochimerism was defined as a peak of at least 4% donor T cells among recipient peripheral blood mononuclear cells. Instead of going to the commercial service, samples from a few later patients were sequenced in-house on an Illumina MiSeq and processed with MiXCR. Overall study results and their limits: High GvH to HvG T cell clonal ratios were observed in the allografts of patients with donor T cell macrochimerism. Early after transplant, peak levels of circulating GvH clones were associated with declines in HvG clones. Conclusions were limited by the relatively low number and heterogeneity of intestinal transplant patients. GvH clones were detected in recipient bone marrow, and some of these GvH clones were observed earlier in ileal mucosa or blood, consistent with an intestinal mucosal origin.

Library creation used the immunoSEQ multiplex PCR assay. Adaptive Biotechnologies carried out high-throughput TCR-beta CDR3 sequencing of genomic DNA for most patients. The study's own analysis went as follows. Adaptive's ImmunoSEQ software was the source of the TCR sequencing data for around 20 patients, while a few other patients were processed with MiXCR and VDJtools. CDR3 nucleotide sequences shared by donor and recipient were removed because the origin of these sequences could not be assigned. To be classed as alloreactive, a clone needed at least 2-fold expansion over unstimulated cells and a minimum CFSE-low frequency of 0.002% (template counts) or 0.001% (read counts). Clones were considered mappable if detected in sequenced pre-transplant spleen, lymph node, or MLR CFSE-low populations of the donor or recipient. Cumulative frequency of alloreactive clones was calculated as a percentage of all sequences weighted by copy number. The table comes from immuneACCESS by way of TCRdb, which keeps in-frame sequences with V and J called. Part of the clones is missing from these tables; in studies checked, under half for an unresolved V gene and the rest for unknown reasons. For V, J and clone size, that table is used; D and trimming come from the DNA. The sample table lists around 71,000 clones, roughly 89% of them with a count of one. About 6.9% of the sample belongs to the ten largest clones.

V was cut back by 0 bases and J by 7 bases, leaving a gap of 12 bases between them. CDR1 SGHTA and CDR2 FQGNSA were looked up in the germline V gene. Taken from cysteine to phenylalanine, the CDR3 has 14 residues. Of the read, only the CDR3 DNA is kept; its 42 bases are in frame from base 1. After transplant, bone marrow was aspirated from the posterior iliac crest or from another site selected by the physician. The chain is encoded by TRBV7-2 joined to TRBJ2-5, with no confidently assigned D gene. This TCR derives from a human patient who received an intestinal transplant, so some T cells may come from the graft donor. Sequenced here: bone marrow, sampled 700 to 750 days after intestinal transplantation. The DNA sequence is as follows: TGTGCCAGCAGCTTAGCGGACGCCTGGAGGACCCAGTACTTC. This is translated as CASSLADAWRTQYF.